The subject of this entry is one T cell receptor (beta chain). This CDR3 is built from 15 residues. The V gene's germline CDR1 is LNHDA and CDR2 SQIVND (reference sequence). The V gene lost 2 bases and the J gene lost 6 bases, with 14 bases spanning the gap. Original processing methods: Amplifying reference gene primers gave estimates of nucleated cell counts. Produced via immunoSEQ multiplex PCR; TCRdb's table is partial and in-frame only. That table is the source of V, J and clone size, and D and trimming were worked out from the DNA. The sample carries 100,000 or so clones, 80% to 95% recorded once. The data belong to a study of blood T cell repertoires in COVID-19. In the study overall: The samples span acute and convalescent COVID-19 from the United States, Italy and Spain. Nucleic acid was either cDNA or gDNA, and it came from T cells, B-cell-depleted T cells, or PBMCs.

The sample consisted of peripheral blood. V is TRBV19 and J is TRBJ1-5; no reliable D call. This TCR was recovered from a man in his 70s with acute or convalescent COVID-19. As DNA, the CDR3 is TGTGCCAGTAGTATAACGGGAGGTACGGTTCAGCCCCAGCATTTT. Its translation: CASSITGGTVQPQHF.